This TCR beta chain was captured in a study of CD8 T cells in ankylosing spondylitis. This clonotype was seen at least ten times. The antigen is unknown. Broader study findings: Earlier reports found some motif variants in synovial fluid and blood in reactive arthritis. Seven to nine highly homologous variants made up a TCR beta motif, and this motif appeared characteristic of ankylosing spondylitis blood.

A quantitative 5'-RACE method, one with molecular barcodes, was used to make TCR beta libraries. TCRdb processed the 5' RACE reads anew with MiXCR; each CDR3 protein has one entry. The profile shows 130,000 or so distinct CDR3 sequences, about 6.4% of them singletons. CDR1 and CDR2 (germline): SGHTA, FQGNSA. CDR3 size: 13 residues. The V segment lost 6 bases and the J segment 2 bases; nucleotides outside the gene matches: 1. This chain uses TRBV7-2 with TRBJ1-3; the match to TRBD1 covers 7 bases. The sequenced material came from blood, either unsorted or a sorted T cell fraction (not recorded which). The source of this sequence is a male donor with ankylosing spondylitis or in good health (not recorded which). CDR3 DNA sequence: TGTGCCAGCAGGACAGGGACTGGAAACACCATATATTTT. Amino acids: CASRTGTGNTIYF.